This T cell receptor (beta chain) was obtained from a study of PD-1 blockade in classical Hodgkin lymphoma. The CDR3 totals 17 residues. V lost 4 bases and J lost 5; bases outside the gene matches: 18. CDR1 is GTSNPN and CDR2 is SVGIG in the germline V gene (reference sequence). The data were produced by immunoSEQ multiplex PCR, yet TCRdb's version contains in-frame clones alone and is incomplete. This table has 57,000 or so clones, about nine tenths appearing once. As to this clone: Its antigen is not identified.

There was relapse after autologous stem cell transplantation in every patient, and there was variation in brentuximab vedotin exposure. Study-wide points: Newly diagnosed patients and complete responders had comparable diversity at baseline. The causes of the repertoire differences, possibly disease activity or prior therapy, remain undefined. Patients excluded were those beginning nivolumab under 1 year after ASCT.

The sample here was peripheral blood mononuclear cells (PBMCs), taken at baseline. V is TRBV30 and J is TRBJ2-5; 8 bases line up with TRBD2. The receptor was isolated from a human donor with classical Hodgkin lymphoma. CDR3 DNA: TGTGCCTGGACCGCGGGACGGGGGGGCCTAGTAGGGGAGACCCAGTACTTC. Protein sequence: CAWTAGRGGLVGETQYF. Full variable domain (remainder filled in from reference TRBV30 and TRBJ2-5): SQTIHQWPATLVQPVGSPLSLECTVEGTSNPNLYWYRQAAGRGLQLLFYSVGIGQISSEVPQNLSASRPQDRQFILSSKKLLLSDSGFYLCAWTAGRGGLVGETQYFGPGTRLLVL.